A single sample is the source of the 17 T cell receptor beta chains below, sequenced in a study of T cells after somatic rescue of genetic block. The assay was immunoSEQ multiplex PCR, and TCRdb's table has in-frame clones only and misses some. This sample has some 74,000 clones, with roughly 93% found just once. The sample was peripheral blood mononuclear cells (PBMCs). These receptors were collected from a man aged 25-40 years.

The chain couples TRBV10-2 to TRBJ2-2; TRBD2 agrees at 7 bases. Unmatched junction bases numbered 3, after V lost 9 bases and J lost 2 bases. The CDR3 spans 13 residues. CDR1 WSHSY and CDR2 SAAADI come from the germline V gene. CDR3 sequence reads: CASKAGNTGELFF. CDR3 bases: TGCGCCAGTAAAGCGGGAAACACCGGGGAGCTGTTTTTT.

The chain uses TRBV28 and TRBJ1-2; the D gene is possibly TRBD1 (5 bases). Germline V gene sequence: CDR1 MDHEN, CDR2 SYDVKM. Trimming removed 4 bases from V and 3 bases from J, with 6 bases in between. The CDR3 runs to 12 residues. CDR3: CASSSGHYGYTF. CDR3 DNA sequence: TGTGCCAGCAGTTCGGGACACTATGGCTACACCTTC.

J is TRBJ2-7 and V is TRBV5-1; D uncertain. Per the germline V gene, CDR1 is SGHRS and CDR2 is YFSETQ. The ends were cut back, 0 bases at V and 3 bases at J, with 7 bases in the middle. The CDR3 covers 13 residues. The DNA of the CDR3 is TGCGCCAGCAGCTTGGGTGGCATCTACGAGCAGTACTTC. It yields the protein CASSLGGIYEQYF.

This rearrangement joins TRBV7-9 to TRBJ1-2; no reliable D call. The CDR3 spans 13 residues. Germline V lookup: CDR1 SEHNR, CDR2 FQNEAQ (reference sequence). Trimming removed 5 bases from V and 2 bases from J, with 9 bases in between. The CDR3 region is CASSLLDNYGYTF. The CDR3 DNA follows: TGTGCCAGCAGCCTACTGGACAACTATGGCTACACCTTC.

The chain recombines TRBV5-4 with TRBJ2-1; 8 bases line up with TRBD2. J lost 7 bases, V lost 4 bases, and 7 bases had no gene match. Germline V lookup: CDR1 SGHNT, CDR2 YYREEE (reference sequence). The CDR3 sequence is 14 residues long. The CDR3 DNA follows: TGTGCCAGCAGCCGGGGGGGCCTTTCTAATGAGCAGTTCTTC. Its translation: CASSRGGLSNEQFF.

The chain combines TRBV11-3 with TRBJ1-1, with D perhaps TRBD1 (5 bases). Per the germline V gene, CDR1 is SGHNT and CDR2 is YENEEA. Deletions cut 2 bases from V and 5 bases from J, with 9 bases between. The CDR3 runs 13 residues. The CDR3 loop is CASSLYGTTEAFF. The CDR3 DNA is TGTGCCAGCAGCTTATACGGGACGACTGAAGCTTTCTTT.

The chain uses TRBV6-4 and TRBJ2-1; the match to TRBD2 covers 9 bases. Trimming took 5 bases from V and 5 from J; bases not matched to a gene: 4. There are 14 residues in the CDR3. Germline CDR1 MRHNA, CDR2 SNTAGT. The CDR3 sequence is CASSPSGGNNEQFF. In DNA, the CDR3 is TGTGCCAGCAGTCCCAGCGGGGGGAACAATGAGCAGTTCTTC.

This chain joins TRBV19 and TRBJ2-3; D remains unclear. The CDR3 sequence is 14 residues long. Trimming removed 5 bases at V and 3 bases at J, with 12 bases between. Germline V gene data show CDR1 as LNHDA and CDR2 as SQIVND (reference sequence). In DNA form, the CDR3 reads TGTGCCAGTAGTCCCCACCTAGGGACAGATACGCAGTATTTT. Protein: CASSPHLGTDTQYF.

The gene calls are TRBV11-2 and TRBJ2-5; D gene uncertain. CDR3 length: 11 amino acids. The ends were cut back, 2 bases at V and 2 bases at J, with 0 bases in the middle. Germline V gene lookup returns CDR1 SGHAT and CDR2 FQNNGV. The CDR3 spells CASSLQETQYF. The CDR3 DNA follows: TGTGCCAGCAGCTTACAAGAGACCCAGTACTTC.

This clone was picked up one time. The chain joins TRBV5-8 to TRBJ1-2, with D perhaps TRBD1 (5 bases). V was shortened by 5 bases and J by 2 bases, with 10 bases between the two germline ends. This CDR3 has 13 amino acids. Germline V gene lookup returns CDR1 SGHTS and CDR2 YDEGEE. The CDR3 nucleotides are TGTGCCAGCAGACGGACACGCAACTATGGCTACACCTTC. Translating gives CASRRTRNYGYTF.

This clone was detected only a few times. The chain combines TRBV4-1 with TRBJ1-2; D remains unclear. The germline V and J ends were trimmed by 5 bases and 4 bases, with 20 bases remaining between them. CDR1 is MGHRA and CDR2 is YSYEKL in the germline V gene. This CDR3 has 16 amino acids. CDR3 protein: CASSRAKNRKTYGYTF. CDR3 nucleotides: TGCGCCAGCAGCAGGGCAAAGAACCGAAAGACCTATGGCTACACCTTC.

This chain joins TRBV25-1 and TRBJ2-3, with 7 bases aligning to TRBD1. The CDR3 is 14 residues long. The V gene end was trimmed by 3 bases and the J gene end by 4 bases; junction bases not matched to a gene: 4. In germline, CDR1 is MGHDK, CDR2 SYGVNS. The CDR3 reads CASSDDRAADTQYF. The CDR3 nucleotides read TGTGCCAGCAGTGATGACAGGGCTGCAGATACGCAGTATTTT.

The rearrangement uses TRBV28 and TRBJ2-7; TRBD2 matches at 10 bases. The CDR3 extends over 21 amino acids. Per the germline V gene, CDR1 is MDHEN and CDR2 is SYDVKM. After removal of 6 bases from V and 3 bases from J, the junction contained 26 bases not matched to a gene. In DNA form, the CDR3 reads TGTGCCAGCAGCGCCCTAGGGGCAGGGCAACGGACTAGCGGAAAGCACTACGAGCAGTACTTC. It encodes CASSALGAGQRTSGKHYEQYF.

The genes are TRBV5-4 and TRBJ1-2, with 8 bases fitting TRBD1. The CDR3 contains 13 residues. The trim removed 3 bases at V and 3 bases at J, leaving 1 base unmatched. Germline V gene lookup returns CDR1 SGHNT and CDR2 YYREEE (reference sequence). CDR3 DNA: TGTGCCAGCAGCTCGGACAGGGACTATGGCTACACCTTC. As protein: CASSSDRDYGYTF. Together with reference TRBV5-4 and TRBJ1-2, the CDR3 gives the full variable domain: ETGVTQSPTHLIKTRGQQVTLRCSSQSGHNTVSWYQQALGQGPQFIFQYYREEENGRGNFPPRFSGLQFPNYSSELNVNALELDDSALYLCASSSDRDYGYTFGSGTRLTVV.

This clone was observed once. The CDR3 protein is CASSKLAGTSTDTQYF. For the CDR3, the DNA is TGTGCCAGCAGCAAGCTAGCGGGAACTAGCACAGATACGCAGTATTTT. The chain has TRBV9 and TRBJ2-3, with 9 bases matching TRBD2. V was clipped by 4 bases and J by 0 bases; unmatched bases: 6. Germline V gene lookup returns CDR1 SGDLS and CDR2 YYNGEE. The CDR3 spans 16 residues.

V and J are TRBV18 and TRBJ1-3; 7 nucleotides match TRBD1. The V segment lost 8 bases and the J segment 2 bases; nucleotides outside the gene matches: 3. Germline V gene sequence: CDR1 KGHSH, CDR2 LQKENI. The CDR3 extends over 13 amino acids. The CDR3 sequence is CASQTGTGNTIYF. CDR3 coding DNA: TGTGCCAGCCAGACAGGGACTGGAAACACCATATATTTT.

This chain links TRBV2 with TRBJ1-1; unclear D gene. The CDR3 has 15 amino acids. Trimming took off 3 bases at V and 5 bases at J, with 16 bases between the two ends. CDR1 is SNHLY and CDR2 is FYNNEI in the germline V gene. The DNA of the CDR3 is TGTGCCAGCAGTGAGAGACGGGGAGGTCGGACTGAAGCTTTCTTT. Protein sequence: CASSERRGGRTEAFF.